The sequence of this TCR beta chain was determined in a study of shared clonotypes between healthy human individuals. At the level of the study: The study used three CD4 naive, three CD4 memory, two CD8 naive and one CD8 memory plate per donor. Overall study results and limits: Shared clonotypes across all four donors exceeded non-shared ones in generation probability.

The naive CD8 fraction comprised CD45RO-negative cells positively selected for CCR7 and excluded terminally differentiated effector memory CD45RA+ cells. V was shortened by 4 bases and J by 0 bases, with 15 bases between the two germline ends. The CDR3 runs to 16 residues. Per germline, CDR1 MNHEY and CDR2 SMNVEV (reference sequence). About this clone itself: Its antigen is still unknown.

Libraries were prepared by immunoSEQ multiplex PCR; TCRdb keeps only in-frame clonotypes and omits some of them. This table has approximately 1.9 million clones, around 93% appearing once. The sequence derives from a man aged 18 to 29 in good health. Some clones in this sample may be carry-over from other donors' samples. The specimen sequenced was naive CD8+ T cells from PBMCs. The rearrangement links TRBV27 to TRBJ1-1; D is unresolved. In nucleotides, the CDR3 is TGTGCCAGCAGTTCACTCGGGGTGACAATGAACACTGAAGCTTTCTTT. Translated, it gives CASSSLGVTMNTEAFF.